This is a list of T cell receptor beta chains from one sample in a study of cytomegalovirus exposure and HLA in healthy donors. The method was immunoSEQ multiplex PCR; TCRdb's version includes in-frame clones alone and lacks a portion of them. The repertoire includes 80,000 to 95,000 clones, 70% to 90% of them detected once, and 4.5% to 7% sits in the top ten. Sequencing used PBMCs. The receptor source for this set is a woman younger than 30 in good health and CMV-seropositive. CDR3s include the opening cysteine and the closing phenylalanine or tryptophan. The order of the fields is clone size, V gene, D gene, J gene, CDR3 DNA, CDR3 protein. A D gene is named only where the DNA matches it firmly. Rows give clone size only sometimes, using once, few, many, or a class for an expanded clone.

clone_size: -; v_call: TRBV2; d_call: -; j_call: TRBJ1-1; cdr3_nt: TGTGCCAGCCAAGCAGGGTTTTCCGGAGTTGAAGCTTTCTTT; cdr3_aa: CASQAGFSGVEAFF
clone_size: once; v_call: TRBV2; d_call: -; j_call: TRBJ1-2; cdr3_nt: TGTGCCATCCCGGCCCCTGGGGGGGTTTTATCGTTAGGCTACACCTTC; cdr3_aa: CAIPAPGGVLSLGYTF
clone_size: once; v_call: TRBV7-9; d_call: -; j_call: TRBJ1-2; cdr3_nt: TGTGCCAGCAGCTTCCCGGATGGCTACACCTTC; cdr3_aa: CASSFPDGYTF
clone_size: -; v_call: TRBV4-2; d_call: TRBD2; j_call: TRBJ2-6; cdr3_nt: TGTGCCAGCAGCCAAGGGGATGGGGGGGGTGGGGCCAACGTCCTGACTTTC; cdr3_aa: CASSQGDGGGGANVLTF
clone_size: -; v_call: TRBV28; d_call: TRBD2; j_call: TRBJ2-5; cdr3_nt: TGTGCCAGCAGCGGTGGGGAGGGCCTACAAGAGACCCAGTACTTC; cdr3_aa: CASSGGEGLQETQYF
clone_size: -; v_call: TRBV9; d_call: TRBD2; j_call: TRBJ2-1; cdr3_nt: TGTGCCAGCCGGGACTGTCCTAGCGGGAGAAGCTGGGGCGATGAGCAGTTCTTC; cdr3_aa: CASRDCPSGRSWGDEQFF
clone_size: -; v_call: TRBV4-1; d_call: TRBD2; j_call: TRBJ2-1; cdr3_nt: TGCGCCAGCAGCTCGTGGGTGTTGGGACTAGCGGGAGCAAGCGATGAGCAGTTCTTC; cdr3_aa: CASSSWVLGLAGASDEQFF
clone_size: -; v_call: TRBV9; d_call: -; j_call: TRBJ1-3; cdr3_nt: TGTGCCAGCAGCGTGTCCCCAACTGGAAACACCATATATTTT; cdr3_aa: CASSVSPTGNTIYF
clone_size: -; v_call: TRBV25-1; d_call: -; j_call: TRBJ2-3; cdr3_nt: TGTGCCAGCAGTGCGGCAGATACGCAGTATTTT; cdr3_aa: CASSAADTQYF
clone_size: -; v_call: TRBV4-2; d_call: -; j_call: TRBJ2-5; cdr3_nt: TGTGCCAGCAGCGCTGAGTACCAAGAGACCCAGTACTTC; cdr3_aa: CASSAEYQETQYF
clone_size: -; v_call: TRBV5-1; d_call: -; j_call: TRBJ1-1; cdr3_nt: TGCGCCAGCAGCTTGGGACAGAGGAACACTGAAGCTTTCTTT; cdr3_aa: CASSLGQRNTEAFF
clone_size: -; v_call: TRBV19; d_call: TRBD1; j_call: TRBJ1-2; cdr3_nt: TGTGCCAGTAGTAAGGACAGGGGGCTCGCCTATGGCTACACCTTC; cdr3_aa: CASSKDRGLAYGYTF
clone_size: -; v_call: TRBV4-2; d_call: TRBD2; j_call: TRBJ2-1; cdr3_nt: TGTGCCAGCAGCCAGGCCTCTACTAGCGGAGTCAAACATGAGCAGTTCTTC; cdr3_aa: CASSQASTSGVKHEQFF
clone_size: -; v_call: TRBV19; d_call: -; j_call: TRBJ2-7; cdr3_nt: TGTGCCAGTAGTAAGAGCAGGGGCAGCGAGCAGTACTTC; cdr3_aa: CASSKSRGSEQYF
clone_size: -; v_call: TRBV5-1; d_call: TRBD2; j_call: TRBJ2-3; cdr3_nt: TGCGCCAGCAGCTTGGCCCGGGGTAGCGGGAGGTCAGATGCGCAGTATTTT; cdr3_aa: CASSLARGSGRSDAQYF
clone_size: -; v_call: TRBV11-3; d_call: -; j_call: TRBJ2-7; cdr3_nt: TGTGCCAGCAGCTTAGGGGGACTGGTTGACGAGCAGTACTTC; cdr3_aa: CASSLGGLVDEQYF
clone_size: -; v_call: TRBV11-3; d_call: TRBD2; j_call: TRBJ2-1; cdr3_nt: TGTGCCAGCAGCTTAGATCAGGGCGGGAGCTCCTACAATGAGCAGTTCTTC; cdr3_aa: CASSLDQGGSSYNEQFF
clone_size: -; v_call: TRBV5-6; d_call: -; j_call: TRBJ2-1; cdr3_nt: TGTGCCAGCAGCTTAGGGGCTGAGCAGTTCTTC; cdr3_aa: CASSLGAEQFF
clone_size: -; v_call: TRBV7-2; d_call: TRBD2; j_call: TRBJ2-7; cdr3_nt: TGTGCCAGCAGCAAACAGGGACTAGCGAGCTACGAGCAGTACTTC; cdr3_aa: CASSKQGLASYEQYF
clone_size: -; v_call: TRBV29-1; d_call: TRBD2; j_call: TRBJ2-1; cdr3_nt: TGCAGCGCCCGAAGCCCACTAGCGCGTTACAATGAGCAGTTCTTC; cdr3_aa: CSARSPLARYNEQFF
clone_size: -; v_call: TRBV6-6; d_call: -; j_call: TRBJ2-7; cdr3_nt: TGTGCCAGCAGTTCGGGGTTGGTCACCTACGAGCAGTACTTC; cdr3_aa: CASSSGLVTYEQYF
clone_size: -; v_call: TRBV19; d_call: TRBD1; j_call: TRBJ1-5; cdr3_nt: TGTGCCAGCCTCGGGACAGGGGGTCAGCCCCAGCATTTT; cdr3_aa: CASLGTGGQPQHF
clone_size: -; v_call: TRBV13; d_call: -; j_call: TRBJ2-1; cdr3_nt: TGTGCCAGCAGCTTCGATTCCTATAACTCCTACAATGAGCAGTTCTTC; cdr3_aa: CASSFDSYNSYNEQFF
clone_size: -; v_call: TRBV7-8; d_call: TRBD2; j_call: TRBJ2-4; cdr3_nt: TGTGCCAGCAGCTTATGGGAACGGGGGGACATTCAGTACTTC; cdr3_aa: CASSLWERGDIQYF
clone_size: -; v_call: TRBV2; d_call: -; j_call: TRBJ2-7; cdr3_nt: TGTGCCAGCAGTGGCCGGCAGGCCCCCTACGAGCAGTACTTC; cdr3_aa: CASSGRQAPYEQYF
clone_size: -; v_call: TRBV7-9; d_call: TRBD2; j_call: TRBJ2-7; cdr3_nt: TGTGCCAGCAGCCCACCCGGGACTAGCGGGAGTAATTCGATCTACGAGCAGTACTTC; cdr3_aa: CASSPPGTSGSNSIYEQYF
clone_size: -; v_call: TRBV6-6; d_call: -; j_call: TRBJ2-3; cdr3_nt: TGTGCCAGCAGTTACTTTCCCCGCGGAGCCACAGATACGCAGTATTTT; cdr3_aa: CASSYFPRGATDTQYF
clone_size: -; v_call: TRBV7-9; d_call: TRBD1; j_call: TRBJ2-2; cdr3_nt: TGTGCCAGCAGCCGACAGGGGAGGAACACCGGGGAGCTGTTTTTT; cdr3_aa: CASSRQGRNTGELFF
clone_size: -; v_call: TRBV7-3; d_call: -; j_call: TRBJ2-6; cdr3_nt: TGTGCCAGCAGCTTGGTCCTAACCTCTGGGGCCAACGTCCTGACTTTC; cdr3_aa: CASSLVLTSGANVLTF
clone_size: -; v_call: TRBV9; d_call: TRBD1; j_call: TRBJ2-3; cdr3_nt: TGTGCCAGCAGCGGACGGACAGGGGGCCTCTCGGATACGCAGTATTTT; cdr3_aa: CASSGRTGGLSDTQYF
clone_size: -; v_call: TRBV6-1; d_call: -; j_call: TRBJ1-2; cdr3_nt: TGTGCCAGCGGGCTACACGGGGACTATGGCTACACCTTC; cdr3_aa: CASGLHGDYGYTF
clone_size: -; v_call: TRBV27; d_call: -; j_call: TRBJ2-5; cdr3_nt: TGTGCCAGCAGTTTACAAGGACAGACCCGAGGTGAGACCCAGTACTTC; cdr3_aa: CASSLQGQTRGETQYF
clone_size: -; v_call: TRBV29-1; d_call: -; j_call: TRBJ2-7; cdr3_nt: TGCAGCGTTGTGGAGGCTAACTCCTACGAGCAGTACTTC; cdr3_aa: CSVVEANSYEQYF
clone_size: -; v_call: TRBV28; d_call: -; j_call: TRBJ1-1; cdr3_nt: TGTGCCAGCAGTTTAGGGTACACCCCAGCGCTAGCTTTCTTT; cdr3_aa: CASSLGYTPALAFF
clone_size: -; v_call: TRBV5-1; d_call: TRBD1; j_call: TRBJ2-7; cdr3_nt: TGCGCCAGCAGCTTGGCCGGGACAGGGTTCTCCTACGAGCAGTACTTC; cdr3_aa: CASSLAGTGFSYEQYF
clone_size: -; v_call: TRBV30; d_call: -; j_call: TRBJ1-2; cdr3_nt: TGTGCCTGGAGCGGCATAGGGGGAACCTATGGCTACACCTTC; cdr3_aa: CAWSGIGGTYGYTF
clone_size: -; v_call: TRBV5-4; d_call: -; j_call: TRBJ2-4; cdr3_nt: TGTGCCAGCAGCTTGTCACCGGCGGTAACCCTAAACTTC; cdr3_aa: CASSLSPAVTLNF
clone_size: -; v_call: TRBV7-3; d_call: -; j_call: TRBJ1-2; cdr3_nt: TGTGCCAGCAGCTTATTAGGCGGATATGGCTACACCTTC; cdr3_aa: CASSLLGGYGYTF
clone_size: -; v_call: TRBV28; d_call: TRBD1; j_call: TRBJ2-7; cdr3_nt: TGTGCCAGCAGTTTGCGGACAGGGCCCTACGAGCAGTACTTC; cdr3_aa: CASSLRTGPYEQYF
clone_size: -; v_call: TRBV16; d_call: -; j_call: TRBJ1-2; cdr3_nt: TGTGCCAGCAGCCAATTGGGGAGTTCCTATGGCTACACCTTC; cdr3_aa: CASSQLGSSYGYTF
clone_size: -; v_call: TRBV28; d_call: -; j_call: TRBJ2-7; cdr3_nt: TGTGCCAGCAGTCGTCTCTTATCGGGTTACGAGCAGTACTTC; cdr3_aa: CASSRLLSGYEQYF
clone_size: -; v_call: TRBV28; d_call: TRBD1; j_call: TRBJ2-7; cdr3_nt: TGTGCCAGCAGTTCCCCCGGGACAGGGAGCTACGAGCAGTACTTC; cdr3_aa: CASSSPGTGSYEQYF
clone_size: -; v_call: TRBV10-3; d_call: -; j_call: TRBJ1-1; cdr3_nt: TGTGCCATCAGTGAGGGGGGAGGGGCCCCAGCTTTCTTT; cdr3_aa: CAISEGGGAPAFF
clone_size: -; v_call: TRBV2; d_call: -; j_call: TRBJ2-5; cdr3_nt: TGTGCCAGCAGTGAAACCGGGTTAGAGACCCAGTACTTC; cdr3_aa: CASSETGLETQYF
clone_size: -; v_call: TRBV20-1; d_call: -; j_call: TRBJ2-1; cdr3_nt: TGCAGTGCTTTTGGAGGGAATGAGCAGTTCTTC; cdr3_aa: CSAFGGNEQFF
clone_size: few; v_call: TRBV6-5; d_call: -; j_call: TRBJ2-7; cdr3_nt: TGTGCCAGCAGTTATTCTGGGCAGGGTTCGTACGAGCAGTACTTC; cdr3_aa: CASSYSGQGSYEQYF
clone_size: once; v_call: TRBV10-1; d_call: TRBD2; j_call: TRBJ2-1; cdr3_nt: TGCGCCAGCAGTGAGGTTGCGGGAGGGCCCAGCCACAATGAGCAGTTCTTC; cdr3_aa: CASSEVAGGPSHNEQFF
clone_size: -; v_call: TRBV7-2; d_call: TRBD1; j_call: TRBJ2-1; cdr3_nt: TGTGCCAGCAGCCCTGGACAGGGGGCTCGTGAGCAGTTCTTC; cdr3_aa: CASSPGQGAREQFF
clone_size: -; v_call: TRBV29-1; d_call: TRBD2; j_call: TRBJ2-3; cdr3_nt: TGCAGCGTTGGGGTGCGGGCTAGCGGGTCTAGCACAGATACGCAGTATTTT; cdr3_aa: CSVGVRASGSSTDTQYF
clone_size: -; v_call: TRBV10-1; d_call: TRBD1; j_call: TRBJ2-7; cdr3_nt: TGCGCCAGCAGTAAGACAGGGGAGGACTACGAGCAGTACTTC; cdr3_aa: CASSKTGEDYEQYF
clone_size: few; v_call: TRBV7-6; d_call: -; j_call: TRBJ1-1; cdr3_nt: TGTGCCAGCAGCTTAGTGTGGGGCTCGGGCATGAACACTGAAGCTTTCTTT; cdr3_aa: CASSLVWGSGMNTEAFF
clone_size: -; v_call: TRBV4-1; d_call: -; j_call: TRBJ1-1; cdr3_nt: TGCGCCAGCAGCCGGGGGGATTTGAACACTGAAGCTTTCTTT; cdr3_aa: CASSRGDLNTEAFF